The 13 T cell receptor gamma chains presented below share a single source sample, sequenced in a study of gamma delta lymphoproliferative disorders and STAT genes. Sequencing used genomic DNA taken from PBMCs of patients and controls. TCRdb re-called the multiplex PCR reads using CATT. Of several thousand gamma-chain clones in the sample, roughly 7% were seen once. Sample: blood. Receptors were obtained from a human donor in good health.

This clone is medium-sized by share. CDR3 sequence (DNA): TGTGCCACCTGGGAACCGAAGAAACTCTTT. The encoded protein is CATWEPKKLF. The chain employs TRGV2 and TRGJ1 or TRGJ2. The J gene was missing in TCRdb and was found by matching the end of the DNA to germline. The J segment lost 10 bases and the V segment lost 4 bases, leaving 4 bases of the junction unmatched. The CDR3 consists of 10 residues. Germline values: CDR1 EGSNGY, CDR2 YDSYNSKV.

The table lists this clone with many counts. The CDR3 is CAAWLTPNYYKKLF. DNA of the CDR3: TGTGCTGCGTGGTTAACCCCGAATTATTATAAGAAACTCTTT. The chain carries TRGV10 and TRGJ1 or TRGJ2. TCRdb is silent on the J gene; assignment here came from matching the DNA to germline. TRGV10 is assigned to the ORF class and has an uncertain function. V lost 7 bases to trimming and J lost 0 bases; unmatched junction nucleotides: 7. This CDR3 comprises 14 residues.

This clone came up once. Because the CDR3's place on the DNA is in doubt, the DNA is left out and the CDR3 is given as listed by TCRdb. The V gene reported is TRGV8; the J gene is uncalled. The CDR3 comprises 20 residues, both ends counted. The germline V gene encodes CDR1 VENAVY and CDR2 YDSYNSRV. CDR3 sequence: CATWDPQGTIRNSLAVEQHF.

This clone came up a few times. V usage is TRGV8 and J usage is TRGJ1 or TRGJ2. The J gene, not given by TCRdb, was assigned here from a germline match of the nucleotide sequence. The junction had 3 bases not matched to a gene; V was cut back by 2 bases and J by 2 bases. Germline values: CDR1 VENAVY, CDR2 YDSYNSRV. The CDR3 runs 13 residues. CDR3: CATWDNDYYKKLF. Here the CDR3 DNA reads TGTGCCACCTGGGATAATGATTATTATAAGAAACTCTTT.

By sample share, this clone is medium-sized. The chain carries TRGV10 and TRGJ1 or TRGJ2. The J gene is not listed in TCRdb, so it was assigned here from a DNA match to germline. TRGV10 is an open reading frame, and its role is uncertain. CDR3 size: 10 residues. After removal of 12 bases from V and 7 bases from J, the junction contained 7 bases not matched to a gene. The CDR3 here is CAADGYKKLF. The CDR3 DNA reads as TGTGCTGCCGACGGCTATAAGAAACTCTTT.

In its sample, this clone is medium-sized. V is TRGV10 and J is TRGJ1 or TRGJ2. As TCRdb names no J gene, one was assigned here on the basis of a DNA match to germline. TRGV10 is annotated as an ORF whose role is uncertain. CDR3 size: 13 residues. V was pared by 8 bases and J by 10 bases, with 15 bases of the junction left unmatched. This CDR3 is CAAWDPLPEKKLF. CDR3 in DNA: TGTGCTGCGTGGGATCCACTCCCCGAAAAGAAACTCTTT.

The table lists this clone with many counts. The same CDR3 is also encoded by other DNA sequences in this sample. The chain combines TRGV2 with TRGJ1 or TRGJ2. No J gene is reported in TCRdb; it was inferred here by comparing the DNA with germline. The CDR3 totals 14 residues. The germline V gene encodes CDR1 EGSNGY and CDR2 YDSYNSKV. Trimming took 0 bases from V and 5 from J; bases not matched to a gene: 7. This CDR3 reads CATWDGRGDYKKLF. The CDR3 DNA reads as TGTGCCACCTGGGACGGGCGAGGTGATTATAAGAAACTCTTT.

This clone rates as medium-sized (0.01 to 0.1%). It is unclear where the CDR3 begins or ends on the DNA, so no DNA is shown, and the CDR3 is as TCRdb lists it. No J gene was named, though the V gene is TRGV11. TRGV11 is identified as an open reading frame with a role that is uncertain. The CDR3 is 20 amino acids long, termini counted. Here the CDR3 reads CTTVPAGLGSFSMNYYKKLF.

In its sample, this clone is medium-sized (0.01 to 0.1%). One base separates it from a far larger clone, so it is likely a read error. The DNA is left out, because the CDR3 cannot be placed on it with certainty; the CDR3 is given as TCRdb lists it. The chain's CDR3 is CTTVPVRSSQGGFKKLF. No call exists for the J gene, whereas the V gene is TRGV11. TRGV11 is an open reading frame whose function is uncertain. The CDR3 has 17 amino acids, counting both end residues.

This clone has only a few counts. The listed TCRdb protein conflicts with the DNA translation at residue 6, and the protein shown is translated directly from the DNA. This CDR3 reads CATWEARYYKKLF. The CDR3 nucleotides read TGTGCCACCTGGGAGGCTAGGTATTATAAGAAACTCTTT. The chain uses TRGV5 and TRGJ1 or TRGJ2. Here the J gene came from matching the DNA to germline, since TCRdb omits it. CDR1 and CDR2 from the germline V gene are VINAFY and YDVSNSKD. The CDR3 loop spans 13 amino acids. V shed 4 bases, J shed 4 bases, and the junction held 7 bases outside the gene matches.

This clone is medium-sized. The chain couples TRGV2 to TRGJP2. As TCRdb names no J gene, one was assigned here on the basis of a DNA match to germline. This CDR3 contains 15 residues. Per germline, CDR1 EGSNGY and CDR2 YDSYNSKV. V shed 6 bases, J shed 0 bases, and the junction held 7 bases outside the gene matches. CDR3 bases: TGTGCCACCTGGTACCATTATAGTAGTGATTGGATCAAGACGTTT. Translated: CATWYHYSSDWIKTF.

This clone was recorded many times. The chain is built from TRGV5 and TRGJ1 or TRGJ2. No J gene is reported in TCRdb; it was inferred here by comparing the DNA with germline. Germline V gene sequence: CDR1 VINAFY, CDR2 YDVSNSKD. The ends lost 0 bases at V and 2 bases at J; junction bases unmatched: 4. The CDR3 consists of 14 residues. CDR3 DNA sequence: TGTGCCACCTGGGACAGGCCCCATTATTATAAGAAACTCTTT. This translates into CATWDRPHYYKKLF.

This clone is medium-sized in the sample. This chain joins TRGV4 and TRGJ1 or TRGJ2. Because TCRdb records no J gene, it was assigned here through a match of the DNA to germline. Germline CDR1 EGSTGY, CDR2 YDSYTSSV. With V trimmed by 2 bases and J by 2 bases, 3 bases remained unmatched. This CDR3 contains 13 residues. As DNA, the CDR3 is TGTGCCACCTGGGATGTATATTATTATAAGAAACTCTTT. Translated, it gives CATWDVYYYKKLF.